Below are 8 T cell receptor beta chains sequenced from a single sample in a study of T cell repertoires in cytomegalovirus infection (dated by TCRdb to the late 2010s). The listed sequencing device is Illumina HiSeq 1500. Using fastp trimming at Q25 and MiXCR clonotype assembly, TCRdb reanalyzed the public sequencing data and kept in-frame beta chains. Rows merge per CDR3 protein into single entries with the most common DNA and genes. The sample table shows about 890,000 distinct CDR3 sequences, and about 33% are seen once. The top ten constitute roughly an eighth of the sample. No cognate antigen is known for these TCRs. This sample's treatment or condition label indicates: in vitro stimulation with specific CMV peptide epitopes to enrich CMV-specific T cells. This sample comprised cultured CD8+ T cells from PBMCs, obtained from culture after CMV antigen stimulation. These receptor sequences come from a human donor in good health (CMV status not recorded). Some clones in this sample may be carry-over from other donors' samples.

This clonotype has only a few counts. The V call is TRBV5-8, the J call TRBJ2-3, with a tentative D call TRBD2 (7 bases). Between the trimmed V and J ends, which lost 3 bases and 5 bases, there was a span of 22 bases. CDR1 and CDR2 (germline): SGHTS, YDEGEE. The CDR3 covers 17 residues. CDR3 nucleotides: TGTGCCAGCAGCTCCTTACTCGAGGCGCGGGGGCAAGATACGCAGTATTTT. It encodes CASSSLLEARGQDTQYF.

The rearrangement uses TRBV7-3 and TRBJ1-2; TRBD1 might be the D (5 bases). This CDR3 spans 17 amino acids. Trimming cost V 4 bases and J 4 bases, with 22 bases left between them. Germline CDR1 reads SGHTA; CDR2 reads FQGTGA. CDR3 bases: TGTGCCAGCAGCTCCAACACAGGAGTCAGCTTAAGCTATGGCTACACCTTC. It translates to CASSSNTGVSLSYGYTF.

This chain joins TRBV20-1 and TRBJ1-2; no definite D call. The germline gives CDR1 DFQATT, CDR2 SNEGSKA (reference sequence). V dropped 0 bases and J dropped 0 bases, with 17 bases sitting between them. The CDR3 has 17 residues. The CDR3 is CSARDSIPWWTNYGYTF. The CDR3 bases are TGCAGTGCTAGAGACTCTATTCCGTGGTGGACTAACTATGGCTACACCTTC.

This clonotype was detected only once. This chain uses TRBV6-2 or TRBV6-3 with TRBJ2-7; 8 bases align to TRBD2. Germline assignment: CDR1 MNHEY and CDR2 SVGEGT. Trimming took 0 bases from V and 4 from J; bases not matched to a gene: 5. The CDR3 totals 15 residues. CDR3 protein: CASSYSVAGGYEQYV. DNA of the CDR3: TGTGCCAGCAGTTACTCGGTGGCGGGAGGATACGAGCAGTACGTC.

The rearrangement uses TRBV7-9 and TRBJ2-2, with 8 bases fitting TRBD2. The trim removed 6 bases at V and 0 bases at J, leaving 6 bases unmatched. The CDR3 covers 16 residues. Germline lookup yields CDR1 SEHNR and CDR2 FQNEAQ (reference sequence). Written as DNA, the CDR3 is TGTGCCAGCAGGAACCGGGGGGGCCCGAACACCGGGGAGCTGTTTTTT. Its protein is CASRNRGGPNTGELFF. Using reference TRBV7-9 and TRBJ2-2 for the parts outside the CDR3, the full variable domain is DTGVSQNPRHKITKRGQNVTFRCDPISEHNRLYWYRQTLGQGPEFLTYFQNEAQLEKSRLLSDRFSAERPKGSFSTLEIQRTEQGDSAMYLCASRNRGGPNTGELFFGEGSRLTVL.

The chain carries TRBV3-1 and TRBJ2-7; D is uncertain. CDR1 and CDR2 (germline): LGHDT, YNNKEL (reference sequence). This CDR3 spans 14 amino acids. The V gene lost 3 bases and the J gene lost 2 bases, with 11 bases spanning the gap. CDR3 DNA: TGTGCCAGCAGCCATGGCCGAGGCGCCTACGAGCAGTACGTC. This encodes CASSHGRGAYEQYV.

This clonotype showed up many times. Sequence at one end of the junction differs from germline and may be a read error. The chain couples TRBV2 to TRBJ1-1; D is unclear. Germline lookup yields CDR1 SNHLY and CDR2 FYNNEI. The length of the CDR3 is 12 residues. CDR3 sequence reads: CASSVVNTEAFF. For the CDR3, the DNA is TGTGCCAGTAGTGTGGTGAACACTGAAGCTTTCTTT.

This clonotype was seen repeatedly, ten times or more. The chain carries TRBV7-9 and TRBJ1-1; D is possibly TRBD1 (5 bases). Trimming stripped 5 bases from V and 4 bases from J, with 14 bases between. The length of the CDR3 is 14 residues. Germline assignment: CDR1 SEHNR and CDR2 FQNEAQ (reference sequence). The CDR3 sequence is CASSRGGGITEAFF. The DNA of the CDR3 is TGTGCCAGCAGCCGGGGCGGGGGTATCACTGAAGCTTTCTTT.